The present entry profiles one T cell receptor (beta chain) with its context. As originally analysed: Amplified reference gene primers provided the basis for estimating nucleated cell counts. Profiled with immunoSEQ multiplex PCR; TCRdb holds only in-frame clones, not every one. From that table come the V and J calls and clone size; the DNA was used to work out D and trimming. The sample has a few hundred thousand clones; 75% to 90% are singletons. There are 16 residues in the CDR3. Germline CDR1 reads MDHEN; CDR2 reads SYDVKM. V was pared by 6 bases and J by 9 bases, with 24 bases between. The data stem from a study of blood T cell repertoires in COVID-19.

This chain links TRBV28 with TRBJ2-1; the D is unclear. The sample was PBMCs or T cells enriched from blood (not recorded which). The TCR comes from a woman between 55 and 75 years old who had recovered from COVID-19. The CDR3 region is CASSPLIERMNGEQFF. The CDR3 bases are TGTGCCAGCAGCCCCCTGATAGAGCGAATGAATGGTGAGCAGTTCTTC.